Each of the 9 T cell receptor beta chains below was sequenced from the same sample in a study of blood T cell repertoires in COVID-19. The assay was immunoSEQ multiplex PCR, and TCRdb's table has in-frame clones only and misses some. Of 300,000 to 350,000 clones in the sample, nearly 90% are singletons; the top ten hold 0.8% to 1.3%. Sequencing input: peripheral blood. Every receptor here comes from a woman in her 40s with COVID-19, enrolled during active disease.

This chain joins TRBV19 and TRBJ2-7; 8 bases are a match to TRBD1. J lost 3 bases, V lost 3 bases, and 19 bases had no gene match. This CDR3 comprises 19 residues. Germline loops: CDR1 LNHDA, CDR2 SQIVND (reference sequence). The CDR3 nucleotides read TGTGCCAGTAGTATCGAACACTTTTGGGGACAGGCTCCCATCTACGAGCAGTACTTC. Residues: CASSIEHFWGQAPIYEQYF.

This clone was seen only a few times. This rearrangement joins TRBV19 to TRBJ2-7; weak D call: TRBD2 (6 bases). This CDR3 spans 15 amino acids. Trimming removed 3 bases at V and 6 bases at J, with 18 bases between. Germline V gene data show CDR1 as LNHDA and CDR2 as SQIVND (reference sequence). DNA for the CDR3: TGTGCCAGTAGTATGGGTAAACGGGAGCGGGTCGAGCAGTACTTC. Protein sequence: CASSMGKRERVEQYF. Variable domain in full (rest from reference TRBV19 and TRBJ2-7): DGGITQSPKYLFRKEGQNVTLSCEQNLNHDAMYWYRQDPGQGLRLIYYSQIVNDFQKGDIAEGYSVSREKKESFPLTVTSAQKNPTAFYLCASSMGKRERVEQYFGPGTRLTVT.

The rearrangement links TRBV19 to TRBJ1-2; TRBD1 agrees at 8 bases. CDR3 size: 13 residues. The ends lost 6 bases at V and 4 bases at J; junction bases unmatched: 4. CDR1 is LNHDA and CDR2 is SQIVND in the germline V gene (reference sequence). CDR3 DNA: TGTGCCAGTAGCTTGGACAGGGCCTATGGCTACACCTTC. This sequence encodes CASSLDRAYGYTF. The complete variable domain, with remaining parts taken from reference TRBV19 and TRBJ1-2, reads DGGITQSPKYLFRKEGQNVTLSCEQNLNHDAMYWYRQDPGQGLRLIYYSQIVNDFQKGDIAEGYSVSREKKESFPLTVTSAQKNPTAFYLCASSLDRAYGYTFGSGTRLTVV.

The chain has TRBV28 and TRBJ1-1, with D maybe TRBD1 (5 bases). Per germline, CDR1 MDHEN and CDR2 SYDVKM. Trimming left V 4 bases short and J 1 base short, with 19 bases between. The CDR3 sequence is 17 residues long. CDR3 in DNA: TGTGCCAGCAGTTCCCGCGGGGGAGGGCTTGGGAACACTGAAGCTTTCTTT. This gives the protein CASSSRGGGLGNTEAFF.

The chain combines TRBV9 with TRBJ2-5, with D hard to call. Germline V gives CDR1 SGDLS, CDR2 YYNGEE. This CDR3 comprises 15 residues. V gave up 6 bases and J gave up 2 bases, with 17 bases separating them. CDR3 region: CASNPDGQVQETQYF. The CDR3 nucleotides read TGTGCCAGCAACCCCGATGGGCAGGTTCAAGAGACCCAGTACTTC.

This clone has just one count. V and J are TRBV28 and TRBJ2-5; 10 nucleotides align to TRBD1. Trimming at V came to 5 bases and at J to 4 bases, leaving 10 bases not matched to a gene. The CDR3 is made up of 16 amino acids. Germline loops: CDR1 MDHEN, CDR2 SYDVKM. The CDR3 region is CASSGDRGSRGETQYF. DNA of the CDR3: TGTGCCAGCAGTGGGGACAGGGGTTCGAGGGGAGAGACCCAGTACTTC. The complete variable domain, with remaining parts taken from reference TRBV28 and TRBJ2-5, reads DVKVTQSSRYLVKRTGEKVFLECVQDMDHENMFWYRQDPGLGLRLIYFSYDVKMKEKGDIPEGYSVSREKKERFSLILESASTNQTSMYLCASSGDRGSRGETQYFGPGTRLLVL.

This chain uses TRBV15 with TRBJ1-5; a possible D gene is TRBD1 (5 bases). The germline V gene encodes CDR1 LNHNV and CDR2 YYDKDF (reference sequence). The CDR3 consists of 15 residues. V lost 2 bases and J 5 bases, leaving 13 bases between the germline ends. CDR3 loop: CATSRPQAGDQPQHF. The CDR3 nucleotides are TGTGCCACCAGCAGACCCCAAGCGGGGGATCAGCCCCAGCATTTT.

In this sample, this clone turned up once. CDR3 region: CASSGRGVNTEAFF. The CDR3 region has the DNA TGTGCCAGTAGCGGGCGGGGCGTGAACACTGAAGCTTTCTTT. The V gene is TRBV19, the J gene TRBJ1-1, with D possibly TRBD1 on 5 matching bases. The germline CDR1 and CDR2 sequences are LNHDA and SQIVND (reference sequence). This CDR3 has 14 residues. The V gene lost 6 bases and the J gene lost 0 bases, with 11 bases spanning the gap.

The chain couples TRBV11-2 to TRBJ2-3; no definite D call. The CDR3 extends over 14 amino acids. Germline assignment: CDR1 SGHAT and CDR2 FQNNGV. Trimming removed 3 bases from V and 6 bases from J, with 13 bases in between. CDR3 DNA sequence: TGTGCCAGCAGCTTTTCCCTCCCCCGGGATACGCAGTATTTT. It encodes CASSFSLPRDTQYF.